This T cell receptor (beta chain) is drawn from a study of shared clonotypes between healthy human individuals (dated by TCRdb to 2018 to 2021). Concerning the study at large: Three men and a couple of women, aged 18 to 49 years, made up the cohort. For each donor, CD4 naive and CD4 memory were each run on three plates, CD8 naive on two plates, and CD8 memory on one plate. The study deeply sequenced blood TCR repertoires of five healthy adults to estimate repertoire size and the extent of clonotype sharing between individuals. To increase sequencing depth and limit assay-specific biases, different laboratories used diverse techniques to prepare libraries and sequence TCR repertoires. Each donor's leukapheresis produced roughly between roughly 0.9 and 9 billion PBMCs.

The donors were healthy, HIV-negative adults who had no recently reported acute infections or vaccinations. All donors were Caucasian adults living in Nashville, Tennessee, USA. CD4+ T cells were enriched by magnetic negative selection; naive cells were then positively selected on CD45RA, and the negative fraction formed the memory subset. Blood was collected by leukapheresis, and PBMCs were isolated by Ficoll-Histopaque density gradient centrifugation and then cryopreserved in liquid nitrogen vapor phase. Analytical flow cytometry was used to check the purity and quantity of every magnetically sorted T cell population. Each sorted fraction had its genomic DNA isolated and then quantified by UV absorbance on a Nanodrop 2000c. TCR CDR3 regions were amplified from genomic DNA by multiplex PCR using the deep immunoSEQ assay. Extracted genomic DNA from each cell subset was spread evenly across all wells of several immunoSEQ 96-well plates, with each plate serving as a replicate. For sorted subsets, about 200 ng genomic DNA, equal to tens of thousands of T cell genomes, was loaded into each replicate PCR. Purified libraries were quantified with a Qubit 3.0 fluorometer, sized on a Bioanalyzer 2100, and re-quantified with the KAPA Library Quantification kit. Every immunoSEQ 96-well plate was sequenced on a dedicated single-read 150-cycle Illumina NextSeq 550 flow cell. On the study's bioinformatics: Because the immunoSEQ output included only junctional sequences and no quality scores, the filtering could not be the same as the filtering used for full-length reads. To assign V/J genes and CDR3, sequences were annotated using PyIR, a Python wrapper for IgBLAST v1.9, with IMGT germline references. Reads were removed for weak V/J assignments (E-value above 1e-6), missing CDR3, stop codons, out-of-frame junctions, or ambiguous translated residues. V3J clonotypes were defined as sequences sharing the same inferred V gene, J gene, and CDR3 amino acid sequence. To compute the percentage overlap between repertoires, the number of shared unique clonotypes was divided by the size of the smaller repertoire. Three approaches were used to assess repertoire richness: RTK rarefaction, the Chao1 estimator, and Recon v2.1 estimates of unobserved clonotypes. Generation probabilities for all TCRbeta clonotypes obtained by the gDNA method from a handful of donors were computed using OLGA. Not all clones reach the TCRdb copy of this immuneACCESS table, which keeps in-frame sequences only. Checked studies attribute under half of the gap to unresolved V genes and leave the rest unexplained. The DNA was the basis for D and trimming; V, J and clone size are from that table. For this sample there are approximately 1.5 million clones; about 98% appear just once. The ten most abundant clones make up less than 0.55% of the sample.

The CDR3 measures 16 amino acids from cysteine to phenylalanine. The CDR3 DNA has 48 bases and is translated from base 1. The V and J ends are trimmed by 6 bases and 6 bases, leaving 24 bases between them. CDR1 and CDR2 (KGHSH, LQKENI) derive from the germline V gene. Study-wide conclusions, independent of this receptor: When four donors were compared, the shared fraction of clonotypes was around 5% for naive CD4, around 4% for naive CD8, 2.3% for memory CD4, and 0.4% for memory CD8. Compared with non-shared clonotypes, the clonotypes found in all four sorted-subset donors had higher generation probabilities. Incomplete sequencing was indicated by rarefaction of sorted-subset datasets, despite the large sequencing depth. Sampling was limited to blood, and TCR repertoires in tissue likely differ from TCR repertoires in blood. Naive subsets generally had larger estimated clonotype richness than memory subsets did. Based on pairwise subsampling, the degree of clonotype sharing among donors was expected to be affected by sequencing depth. Because the study included a small number of donors, the genetic and exposure-history diversity represented was limited.

About this clone itself: Its specific antigen is unknown. Nothing much larger sits one base from this clone, and base qualities are not available.

The sequence is built from TRBV18 and TRBJ2-7; matching of 5 bases hints at TRBD1 as the D gene. Sequences were obtained from naive CD4+ T cells sorted from blood. The sample's cell subset or site label is to be understood as: CD45RA+ positively selected. This clonotype originated in a man aged 30 to 45 in good health. The nucleotide sequence is given as TGTGCCAGCTCTCCCAACGACAGAGCCAGACGTGGCGAGCAGTACTTC. This encodes CASSPNDRARRGEQYF.